The T cell receptor (beta chain) under discussion was sequenced for a study of blood T cells in healthy people across ages. The V segment lost 3 bases and the J segment 2 bases; nucleotides outside the gene matches: 2. The CDR3 is 14 residues long. Germline CDR1 and CDR2: MDHEN and SYDVKM. For the second PCR, which ran for 7 to 11 cycles, a sample-barcoded 5' primer and a J-beta primer mix were used. TCRdb used MiXCR to reprocess the 5' RACE reads, holding one entry per CDR3 protein. The sample has 600,000 to 1,000,000 distinct CDR3 sequences, roughly 25% seen once; the top ten hold roughly 3.8%. These data are also associated with another study on T cells of mothers and their children.

The chain uses TRBV28 and TRBJ2-5, with TRBD1 matching over 8 bases. The source is a boy aged 5-17 years in good health. The sequencing sample was made of blood. This chain's CDR3 is CASSFWTGQETQYF. DNA for the CDR3: TGTGCCAGCAGTTTCTGGACAGGGCAAGAGACCCAGTACTTC. The full variable domain, its missing parts supplied by reference TRBV28 and TRBJ2-5, is DVKVTQSSRYLVKRTGEKVFLECVQDMDHENMFWYRQDPGLGLRLIYFSYDVKMKEKGDIPEGYSVSREKKERFSLILESASTNQTSMYLCASSFWTGQETQYFGPGTRLLVL.